Listed here is a single T cell receptor (beta chain). The target antigen is unknown. Generated by immunoSEQ multiplex PCR, the TCRdb table keeps only in-frame clones and is missing some. There are around 2.1 million clones in the sample; approximately 94% occur only once, and 1.5% to 2% lies in the top ten. Naive CD8 cells were CD45RO-negative, positively selected for CCR7, excluding terminally differentiated effector memory CD45RA+ cells. The source of the sample is a study of shared clonotypes between healthy human individuals. Whole-study context: Two female and three male donors aged 18 to 49 were enrolled. Whole-study findings and limits: Rarefaction analysis demonstrated incomplete sorted-subset sequencing notwithstanding large depth.

CDR3 length equals 16 residues. V lost 6 bases, J lost 4 bases, and 9 bases stayed unmatched. The V gene's germline CDR1 is MNHEY and CDR2 SMNVEV (reference sequence). Sequencing used naive CD8+ T cells from PBMCs. V usage is TRBV27 and J usage is TRBJ2-1; 10 bases agree with TRBD2. The origin of this receptor is a man younger than 35 in good health. Some clones in this sample may be carry-over from other donors' samples. CDR3 sequence (DNA): TGTGCCAGCAGGGACTCACTAGCGGGACTTTACAATGAGCAGTTCTTC. The encoded protein is CASRDSLAGLYNEQFF.